This T cell receptor (beta chain) was identified in a study of patients and donors after allogeneic stem cell transplantation. TCRdb independently ran MiXCR on the RT-PCR reads; one entry per CDR3 protein. The table records hundreds of thousands of distinct CDR3 sequences, approximately 16% of them present only once. Concerning this clonotype itself: The junction does not match germline at one end; this may be a read error.

CDR3 length: 14 residues. CDR1 SNHLY and CDR2 FYNNEI come from the germline V gene. The chain employs TRBV2 and TRBJ2-7; weak D call: TRBD1 (8 bases). The sequence was collected from a human donor who was either an allogeneic HSCT recipient or a stem cell or donor lymphocyte infusion donor (not recorded which). It is not recorded whose cells these are; they may come from a transplant donor. The sequenced material came from blood, either unsorted or a sorted T cell fraction (not recorded which). The chain's CDR3 is CAGSERTGRGEQYF. The CDR3 region has the DNA TGTGCCGGCAGTGAACGGACAGGGAGGGGCGAGCAGTACTTC.